This TCR beta chain was documented in a study of cytomegalovirus exposure and HLA in healthy donors. General study points: The authors later found TCR association rates varying by HLA locus, with DRB1 most and HLA-C fewest. What a later analysis showed was that several of the most significant clusters appeared linked to common viral pathogens. Previously analyzed data showed that most TCR beta V segments were productive at a frequency of about 90% or about 30%. TCR beta V- and J-gene trimming, according to a later analysis, was linked to a missense DCLRE1C variant.

The PCR had 60 Vbeta and 13 Jbeta primers. The protocol was immunoSEQ multiplex PCR, while the TCRdb copy is restricted to in-frame clones and leaves out a portion. The sample lists more than 85,000 clones; 78% were seen once. From germline, CDR1 is SGHVS and CDR2 FNYEAQ. With 2 bases clipped from V and 11 bases from J, the junction kept 5 bases outside the gene matches. The CDR3 runs 12 residues. Note on this clone: Its antigen is undetermined.

The V call is TRBV7-6, the J call TRBJ1-1; 7 nucleotides align to TRBD1. This receptor was identified in a woman under 40 in good health and CMV-seronegative. Sequences were obtained from PBMCs. The CDR3, as DNA: TGTGCCAGCAGCTTATCAGGACAGGAGGCTTTCTTT. This gives the protein CASSLSGQEAFF.